The 20 T cell receptor beta chains below were found in one sample sequenced in a study of cytomegalovirus exposure and HLA in healthy donors. The repertoire was sequenced with immunoSEQ multiplex PCR; TCRdb's copy has only in-frame clones and lacks some. This table has around 250,000 clones, 90% appearing once. Sequenced material: PBMCs. All receptors come from a woman aged 18 to 35 in good health and CMV-seronegative.

This clone has more than one count but fewer than ten. The chain uses TRBV7-9 and TRBJ1-6; perhaps TRBD1 as D (6 bases). The CDR3 length is 15 residues. Germline CDR1 and CDR2: SEHNR and FQNEAQ (reference sequence). Trimming left V 5 bases short and J 7 bases short, with 15 bases between. The DNA for the CDR3 is TGTGCCAGCAGCACGGACGGGACAAGGAATTCACCCCTCCACTTT. As protein: CASSTDGTRNSPLHF.

V gene TRBV11-2 combines with J gene TRBJ2-7; D not resolved. Germline lookup yields CDR1 SGHAT and CDR2 FQNNGV. With 10 bases removed from V and 2 bases from J, the gap between germline ends came to 12 bases. The CDR3 contains 12 residues. CDR3 amino acids: CATAGPTYEQYF. The CDR3, as DNA: TGTGCCACCGCTGGGCCCACCTACGAGCAGTACTTC.

V and J are TRBV7-6 and TRBJ2-2, with 11 bases that match TRBD2. This CDR3 comprises 18 residues. With V trimmed by 4 bases and J by 4 bases, 11 bases remained unmatched. CDR1 and CDR2 (germline): SGHVS, FNYEAQ. The CDR3, as DNA: TGTGCCAGCAGCTCCGTGGCTAGCGGGGGGAGGAGCACCGGGGAGCTGTTTTTT. Translated, it gives CASSSVASGGRSTGELFF.

The rearrangement uses TRBV6-1 and TRBJ1-2; D remains ambiguous. V was shortened by 3 bases and J by 2 bases, with 10 bases between the two germline ends. CDR3 length: 14 amino acids. CDR1 is MNHNS and CDR2 is SASEGT in the germline V gene. This CDR3 reads CASSDSSLNYGYTF. CDR3 nucleotides: TGTGCCAGCAGTGATAGCAGCCTAAACTATGGCTACACCTTC.

The chain is built from TRBV4-1 and TRBJ2-1; 10 bases align to TRBD2. The ends lost 1 base at V and 0 bases at J; junction bases unmatched: 3. The germline V gene has CDR1 MGHRA and CDR2 YSYEKL. The CDR3 contains 17 residues. The CDR3 DNA is TGCGCCAGCAGCCAAGTCATAGCGGGGGGCTCCTACAATGAGCAGTTCTTC. Amino acid sequence: CASSQVIAGGSYNEQFF.

This chain uses TRBV19 with TRBJ2-7; 11 nucleotides align to TRBD1. The V gene end was trimmed by 5 bases and the J gene end by 5 bases; junction bases not matched to a gene: 11. Germline-derived CDR1 and CDR2 are LNHDA and SQIVND (reference sequence). The CDR3 contains 16 residues. The CDR3 is CASSVSGTGGVHEQYV. DNA for the CDR3: TGTGCCAGTAGTGTTTCCGGGACAGGGGGTGTCCACGAGCAGTACGTC.

This chain joins TRBV5-8 and TRBJ2-7, with a tentative D call TRBD2 (6 bases). CDR1 and CDR2 from the germline V gene are SGHTS and YDEGEE. The CDR3 sequence is 12 residues long. The germline V and J ends were trimmed by 7 bases and 5 bases, with 13 bases remaining between them. CDR3 protein: CASGLTLHEQYF. CDR3 DNA sequence: TGTGCCAGCGGACTAACCCTCCACGAGCAGTACTTC.

This chain's CDR3 is CAISESGGGLGNEQFF. CDR3 nucleotides: TGTGCCATCAGTGAGTCAGGGGGGGGCCTAGGCAATGAGCAGTTCTTC. The V gene is TRBV10-3, the J gene TRBJ2-1; TRBD2 is a possible D gene (7 bases). V lost 0 bases and J lost 6, with 15 bases in between. Germline V gene lookup returns CDR1 ENHRY and CDR2 SYGVKD. This CDR3 is built from 16 residues.

The V and J genes are TRBV27 and TRBJ2-3; TRBD2 matches at 12 bases. The CDR3 contains 19 residues. Losses at the gene ends were 5 bases for V and 6 bases for J; bases not matched to a gene: 18. Germline V lookup: CDR1 MNHEY, CDR2 SMNVEV (reference sequence). This CDR3 reads CASSIRTSGTTIKTDTQYF. In nucleotides, the CDR3 is TGTGCCAGCAGTATTCGGACTAGCGGGACAACCATTAAGACGGATACGCAGTATTTT.

This clone was found once. The chain carries TRBV6-5 and TRBJ1-2, with a weak D call TRBD1 (5 bases). The CDR3 length is 14 residues. Between the trimmed V and J ends, which lost 2 bases and 6 bases, there was a span of 13 bases. Germline values: CDR1 MNHEY, CDR2 SVGAGI. The CDR3 DNA sequence: TGTGCCAGCAGTTACGGGCCCGGGGGTGATGGCTACACCTTC. Residues: CASSYGPGGDGYTF.

This clone was seen just once. The rearrangement links TRBV6-5 to TRBJ1-1, with D tentatively TRBD1 (5 bases). CDR3 length equals 16 residues. V was cut by 0 bases and J by 3 bases, with 14 bases left in between. Germline CDR1 reads MNHEY; CDR2 reads SVGAGI. The CDR3: CASSYSIGGGDTEAFF. The CDR3 bases are TGTGCCAGCAGTTACTCAATCGGGGGAGGGGACACTGAAGCTTTCTTT.

The rearrangement links TRBV5-6 to TRBJ2-3; 9 nucleotides agree with TRBD2. The trim removed 6 bases at V and 4 bases at J, leaving 15 bases unmatched. CDR1 and CDR2 from the germline V gene are SGHDT and YYEEEE. The CDR3 extends over 17 amino acids. The CDR3 nucleotides are TGTGCCAGCACCGAAGGTAGAGCGGGGGGCCGGTCAGATACGCAGTATTTT. It specifies CASTEGRAGGRSDTQYF. The full variable domain, with the rest looked up from reference TRBV5-6 and TRBJ2-3, is DAGVTQSPTHLIKTRGQQVTLRCSPKSGHDTVSWYQQALGQGPQFIFQYYEEEERQRGNFPDRFSGHQFPNYSSELNVNALLLGDSALYLCASTEGRAGGRSDTQYFGPGTRLTVL.

CDR3 region: CASGRGRAYEQYF. CDR3 sequence (DNA): TGTGCCAGCGGCCGGGGGAGGGCATACGAGCAGTACTTC. The chain employs TRBV5-6 and TRBJ2-7; 7 bases agree with TRBD2. The CDR3 sequence is 13 residues long. Germline trimming cut 7 bases from V and 4 bases from J; bases unmatched to any gene: 8. The germline V gene has CDR1 SGHDT and CDR2 YYEEEE.

The chain is built from TRBV6-1 and TRBJ1-6, with a weak D call TRBD1 (5 bases). V lost 7 bases, J lost 5 bases, and 9 bases lay in between. The CDR3 sequence is 13 residues long. Germline V gives CDR1 MNHNS, CDR2 SASEGT. CDR3: CASIDSNNSPLHF. The CDR3 coding sequence is TGTGCCAGCATTGACAGTAATAATTCACCCCTCCACTTT.

This clone came up once. The rearrangement uses TRBV19 and TRBJ2-1, with a tentative D call TRBD1 (6 bases). CDR1 is LNHDA and CDR2 is SQIVND in the germline V gene (reference sequence). V was shortened by 5 bases and J by 3 bases, with 14 bases between the two germline ends. CDR3 size: 15 residues. The CDR3 loop reads CASSSLGASYNEQFF. The CDR3 DNA is TGTGCCAGTAGTTCCCTGGGGGCCAGCTACAATGAGCAGTTCTTC.

This chain uses TRBV7-3 with TRBJ1-1; perhaps TRBD1 as D (5 bases). Germline V gene sequence: CDR1 SGHTA, CDR2 FQGTGA. CDR3 length: 14 amino acids. Trimming removed 3 bases at V and 4 bases at J, with 12 bases between. DNA of the CDR3: TGTGCCAGCAGCTTGGGGGGAGGTATCACTGAAGCTTTCTTT. Protein product: CASSLGGGITEAFF.

The gene calls are TRBV15 and TRBJ2-7, with a weak D call TRBD2 (6 bases). CDR1 and CDR2 (germline): LNHNV, YYDKDF (reference sequence). Trimming left V 8 bases short and J 7 bases short, with 21 bases between. The CDR3 extends over 14 amino acids. CDR3 sequence: CATAPGTAPREQYV. In nucleotides, the CDR3 is TGTGCCACCGCTCCCGGGACTGCCCCTCGGGAGCAGTACGTC.

This clone showed up just a few times. This chain links TRBV7-2 with TRBJ2-5, with 7 nucleotides matching TRBD1. The CDR3 extends over 14 amino acids. Germline assignment: CDR1 SGHTA and CDR2 FQGNSA. With V trimmed by 7 bases and J by 2 bases, 7 bases remained unmatched. CDR3 nucleotide sequence: TGTGCCAGCACCCTGGGCAGGGGGCAAGAGACCCAGTACTTC. This codes for CASTLGRGQETQYF.

The V call is TRBV9, the J call TRBJ1-3; D possibly corresponds to TRBD1 (6 bases). The germline CDR1 and CDR2 sequences are SGDLS and YYNGEE. This CDR3 has 15 amino acids. Trimming removed 2 bases at V and 0 bases at J, with 9 bases between. The CDR3 sequence: CASSVDRSSGNTIYF. The DNA of the CDR3 is TGTGCCAGCAGCGTTGACAGGAGCTCTGGAAACACCATATATTTT.

This rearrangement joins TRBV2 to TRBJ1-6, with 8 positions matching TRBD1. The junction had 3 bases not matched to a gene; V was cut back by 6 bases and J by 5 bases. CDR3 length: 14 amino acids. Germline assignment: CDR1 SNHLY and CDR2 FYNNEI. The CDR3 DNA reads as TGTGCCAGCAGCGGACAGGGCAATAATTCACCCCTCCACTTT. Translating gives CASSGQGNNSPLHF.